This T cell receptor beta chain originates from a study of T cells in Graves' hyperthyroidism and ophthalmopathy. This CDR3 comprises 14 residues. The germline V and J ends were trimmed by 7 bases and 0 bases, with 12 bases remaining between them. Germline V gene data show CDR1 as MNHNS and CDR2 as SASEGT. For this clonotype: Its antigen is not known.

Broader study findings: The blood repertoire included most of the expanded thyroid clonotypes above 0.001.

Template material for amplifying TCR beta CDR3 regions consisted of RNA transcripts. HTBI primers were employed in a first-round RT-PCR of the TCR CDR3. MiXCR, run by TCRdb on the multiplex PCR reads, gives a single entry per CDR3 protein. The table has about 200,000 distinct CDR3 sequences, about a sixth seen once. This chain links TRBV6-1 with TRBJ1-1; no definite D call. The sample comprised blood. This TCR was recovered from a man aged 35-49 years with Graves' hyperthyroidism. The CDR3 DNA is TGTGCCAGCAAGATAGAGAACATGAACACTGAAGCTTTCTTT. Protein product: CASKIENMNTEAFF.